This TCR beta chain was sequenced during a study of T-cell reconstitution after alpha-beta-depleted transplantation in children. The CDR3 runs 16 residues. Trimming shortened V by 4 bases and J by 7 bases, and 20 bases separated the two germline ends. Germline loops: CDR1 SGHRS, CDR2 YFSETQ. During its preparation, the TCRbeta library received unique molecular identifiers. TCRdb ran MiXCR on the PCR reads and lists one entry per CDR3 protein. The sample shows a few hundred thousand distinct CDR3 sequences, 11% of them seen only once. The receptor's source is a human donor who donated a stem cell graft to a child with acute myeloid leukemia. Sequenced here: PBMCs from the stem cell graft donor, sampled from the stem cell graft. The chain is built from TRBV5-1 and TRBJ2-2; D gene uncertain. In DNA, the CDR3 is TGCGCCAGCAGCCAATGGCTCCTTTCCCGCAGCGGGGAGCTGTTTTTT. Encoded protein: CASSQWLLSRSGELFF. Drawing the rest from reference TRBV5-1 and TRBJ2-2, the complete variable domain is KAGVTQTPRYLIKTRGQQVTLSCSPISGHRSVSWYQQTPGQGLQFLFEYFSETQRNKGNFPGRFSGRQFSNSRSEMNVSTLELGDSALYLCASSQWLLSRSGELFFGEGSRLTVL.